The clone carrying this T cell receptor beta chain was picked up a small number of times. Germline V CDR1 and CDR2: SGHTA, FQGNSA. With 5 bases removed from V and 11 bases from J, the gap between germline ends came to 15 bases. This CDR3 comprises 12 residues. A second roughly 7 to 12 cycle PCR used barcoded and J-beta primers. TCRdb passed the 5' RACE reads through MiXCR, listing each CDR3 protein once. The sample yields 1.5 million to 1.8 million distinct CDR3 sequences, approximately 43% seen once. This specimen comes from a study of blood T cells in healthy people across ages. The sample taken for sequencing was blood. This TCR was sampled from a young woman in good health. The J gene is TRBJ1-1, the V gene TRBV7-2; tentative D call: TRBD1 (5 bases). The CDR3 sequence: CASSDNSGIAFF. The CDR3 nucleotides read TGTGCCAGCAGCGATAACTCAGGGATTGCTTTCTTT.